The 20 T cell receptor beta chains below come from one sample, sequenced in a study of technical replicates of blood from a handful of donors. Sequencing was performed with immunoSEQ multiplex PCR; in TCRdb, only in-frame clones are kept and a portion is missing. The sample holds about 70,000 clones; approximately 96% are singletons and the top ten take 0.21%. What was sequenced was T cells isolated from PBMCs. These receptors were collected from a human donor in good health.

This chain links TRBV6-5 with TRBJ2-7; 10 bases fit TRBD1. Germline CDR1 is MNHEY and CDR2 is SVGAGI. J was trimmed by 2 bases and V by 5 bases; bases with no gene match: 6. There are 15 residues in the CDR3. DNA of the CDR3: TGTGCCAGCAGTAAAACCGGACAGGGGGCCTACGAGCAGTACTTC. Its translation is CASSKTGQGAYEQYF.

The V call is TRBV4-2, the J call TRBJ2-2; 10 nucleotides match TRBD2. V lost 2 bases and J lost 5; bases outside the gene matches: 5. CDR1 and CDR2 (germline): LGHNA, YNFKEQ. The CDR3 totals 16 residues. CDR3 protein: CASSQPASGGTGELFF. For the CDR3, the DNA is TGTGCCAGCAGCCAACCAGCTAGCGGGGGTACCGGGGAGCTGTTTTTT.

This sequence joins TRBV6-1 and TRBJ2-5, with D possibly being TRBD1 (6 bases). The CDR3 extends over 14 amino acids. Germline V gives CDR1 MNHNS, CDR2 SASEGT. V was shortened by 7 bases and J by 1 base, with 13 bases between the two germline ends. DNA of the CDR3: TGTGCCAGCATCTTGTGGGGGCCCCAAGAGACCCAGTACTTC. Translating gives CASILWGPQETQYF.

The table lists this clone with a count of one. The chain links TRBV27 to TRBJ2-2; 12 positions agree with TRBD2. Unmatched junction bases numbered 13, after V lost 1 base and J lost 4 bases. This CDR3 contains 20 residues. Germline values: CDR1 MNHEY, CDR2 SMNVEV (reference sequence). The CDR3 DNA sequence: TGTGCCAGCAGTTTATACCCGACTAGCGGGAGCTTTGGTGGCACCGGGGAGCTGTTTTTT. Protein product: CASSLYPTSGSFGGTGELFF.

V is TRBV7-8 and J is TRBJ2-1; 10 bases are shared with TRBD2. Trimming at V came to 5 bases and at J to 7 bases, leaving 8 bases not matched to a gene. Germline V gene sequence: CDR1 SGHVS, CDR2 FQNEAQ. The CDR3 has 15 residues. CDR3 sequence: CASSDLAGEWNEQFF. CDR3 in DNA: TGTGCCAGCAGCGACCTAGCGGGAGAGTGGAATGAGCAGTTCTTC.

The CDR3 loop reads CASKLRDSDTEAFF. As DNA, the CDR3 is TGCGCCAGCAAGCTCCGGGACAGCGACACTGAAGCTTTCTTT. The V call is TRBV10-1, the J call TRBJ1-1, with 7 bases that match TRBD1. Germline V gives CDR1 WNHNN, CDR2 SYGVQD (reference sequence). V shed 7 bases and J 3 bases; nucleotides not matched to a gene: 8. This CDR3 has 14 residues.

V and J are TRBV7-9 and TRBJ2-7; 8 bases match TRBD1. Germline V lookup: CDR1 SEHNR, CDR2 FQNEAQ (reference sequence). V lost 5 bases and J lost 4; bases outside the gene matches: 10. This CDR3 region has 15 residues. In nucleotides, the CDR3 is TGTGCCAGCAGCGACAGACAGGGGCCGGGGTACGAGCAGTACTTC. Protein sequence: CASSDRQGPGYEQYF. The variable domain in full, with the rest retrieved from reference TRBV7-9 and TRBJ2-7, is DTGVSQNPRHKITKRGQNVTFRCDPISEHNRLYWYRQTLGQGPEFLTYFQNEAQLEKSRLLSDRFSAERPKGSFSTLEIQRTEQGDSAMYLCASSDRQGPGYEQYFGPGTRLTVT.

J is TRBJ2-1 and V is TRBV7-9, with TRBD1 matching 7 bases. The CDR3 totals 13 residues. V shed 4 bases, J shed 10 bases, and the junction held 7 bases outside the gene matches. The V gene's germline CDR1 is SEHNR and CDR2 FQNEAQ (reference sequence). The CDR3, as DNA: TGTGCCAGCAGCTCTACAGGGGCCGAGGAGCAGTTCTTC. It encodes CASSSTGAEEQFF.

The rearrangement links TRBV10-1 to TRBJ2-5; tentative D call: TRBD1 (5 bases). V shed 0 bases and J shed 4 bases, with 15 bases lying between them. The CDR3 extends over 16 amino acids. Germline V gene data show CDR1 as WNHNN and CDR2 as SYGVQD (reference sequence). CDR3 in amino acids: CASSESTKGSLETQYF. DNA for the CDR3: TGCGCCAGCAGTGAGTCGACGAAGGGGTCATTAGAGACCCAGTACTTC.

The V call is TRBV7-3, the J call TRBJ1-1, with D perhaps TRBD1 (6 bases). The germline CDR1 and CDR2 sequences are SGHTA and FQGTGA. Trimming left V 3 bases short and J 11 bases short, with 10 bases between. The CDR3 is made up of 11 amino acids. This chain's CDR3 is CASSLGAGAFF. In DNA form, the CDR3 reads TGTGCCAGCAGCTTGGGGGCCGGCGCTTTCTTT.

The chain has TRBV6-1 and TRBJ1-4, with unresolved D. V was cut by 8 bases and J by 4 bases, with 14 bases left in between. Germline CDR1 reads MNHNS; CDR2 reads SASEGT. The CDR3 sequence is 14 residues long. CDR3 DNA sequence: TGTGCCAGCTGGGGAGTGGACTTTAATGAAAAACTGTTTTTT. As protein: CASWGVDFNEKLFF.

V usage is TRBV6-5 and J usage is TRBJ2-1; 9 positions match TRBD2. CDR1 MNHEY and CDR2 SVGAGI come from the germline V gene. The CDR3 runs to 16 residues. V lost 0 bases, J lost 4 bases, and 4 bases stayed unmatched. CDR3 in DNA: TGTGCCAGCAGTTACTCGGGGCTAGCGGGGTACAATGAGCAGTTCTTC. Translation gives CASSYSGLAGYNEQFF.

Note on this clone: One junction end disagrees with the germline gene, perhaps due to a read error. The rearrangement joins TRBV4-2 to TRBJ2-7, with TRBD1 matching over 10 bases. CDR1 and CDR2 (germline): LGHNA, YNFKEQ. The CDR3 runs 15 residues. CDR3 in amino acids: CASTQGQGVHYEQYF. CDR3 DNA sequence: TGTGCCAGCACCCAAGGACAGGGGGTCCACTACGAGCAGTACTTC.

The V call is TRBV6-5, the J call TRBJ2-7, with D hard to call. Trimming left V 2 bases short and J 6 bases short, with 8 bases between. Germline values: CDR1 MNHEY, CDR2 SVGAGI. The CDR3 covers 12 residues. The CDR3: CASSYVSGEQYF. The CDR3, as DNA: TGTGCCAGCAGTTACGTCTCGGGCGAGCAGTACTTC.

This chain uses TRBV5-1 with TRBJ1-2, with D maybe TRBD1 (5 bases). The germline gives CDR1 SGHRS, CDR2 YFSETQ. V lost 2 bases and J lost 4, with 9 bases in between. CDR3 size: 13 residues. CDR3 amino acids: CASSLGVVYGYTF. CDR3 bases: TGCGCCAGCAGCTTAGGGGTGGTCTATGGCTACACCTTC.

The rearrangement joins TRBV14 to TRBJ2-1; the match to TRBD2 covers 9 bases. CDR3 length: 15 residues. Germline CDR1 reads SGHDN; CDR2 reads FVKESK. J lost 4 bases, V lost 4 bases, and 5 bases had no gene match. The CDR3 DNA reads as TGTGCCAGCAGCCTGGGGCTAGCGGGATACAATGAGCAGTTCTTC. Protein product: CASSLGLAGYNEQFF. The entire variable domain, with the rest obtained from reference TRBV14 and TRBJ2-1, is as follows: EAGVTQFPSHSVIEKGQTVTLRCDPISGHDNLYWYRRVMGKEIKFLLHFVKESKQDESGMPNNRFLAERTGGTYSTLKVQPAELEDSGVYFCASSLGLAGYNEQFFGPGTRLTVL.

The chain joins TRBV4-1 to TRBJ1-4; 12 bases are a match to TRBD1. The trim removed 4 bases at V and 8 bases at J, leaving 8 bases unmatched. The CDR3 has 16 amino acids. Germline CDR1 is MGHRA and CDR2 is YSYEKL. This chain's CDR3 is CASSLGQGATREKLFF. Here the CDR3 DNA reads TGCGCCAGCAGCCTGGGACAGGGGGCGACGAGGGAAAAACTGTTTTTT.

In its sample, this clone was seen once. The chain is built from TRBV28 and TRBJ1-4; 10 nucleotides align to TRBD1. This CDR3 is built from 14 residues. V shed 5 bases and J 7 bases; nucleotides not matched to a gene: 4. CDR1 and CDR2 from the germline V gene are MDHEN and SYDVKM. The DNA of the CDR3 is TGTGCCAGCAGTGCTCGGACAGGGGGTGAAAAACTGTTTTTT. This translates into CASSARTGGEKLFF.

The chain carries TRBV5-1 and TRBJ1-1; TRBD1 is a possible D gene (6 bases). Germline loops: CDR1 SGHRS, CDR2 YFSETQ. Trimming pared 1 base from V and 1 base from J, leaving 11 bases between. This CDR3 has 15 amino acids. The CDR3 DNA reads as TGCGCCAGCAGCTTGCTGGGACACAAGAACACTGAAGCTTTCTTT. It translates to CASSLLGHKNTEAFF.

The chain employs TRBV5-4 and TRBJ2-2; 8 nucleotides align to TRBD1. The V gene end was trimmed by 4 bases and the J gene end by 4 bases; junction bases not matched to a gene: 9. Germline CDR1 reads SGHNT; CDR2 reads YYREEE (reference sequence). The CDR3 is 16 amino acids. CDR3 sequence: CASSPRQGAGTGELFF. DNA of the CDR3: TGTGCCAGCAGCCCCCGGCAGGGGGCGGGCACCGGGGAGCTGTTTTTT.